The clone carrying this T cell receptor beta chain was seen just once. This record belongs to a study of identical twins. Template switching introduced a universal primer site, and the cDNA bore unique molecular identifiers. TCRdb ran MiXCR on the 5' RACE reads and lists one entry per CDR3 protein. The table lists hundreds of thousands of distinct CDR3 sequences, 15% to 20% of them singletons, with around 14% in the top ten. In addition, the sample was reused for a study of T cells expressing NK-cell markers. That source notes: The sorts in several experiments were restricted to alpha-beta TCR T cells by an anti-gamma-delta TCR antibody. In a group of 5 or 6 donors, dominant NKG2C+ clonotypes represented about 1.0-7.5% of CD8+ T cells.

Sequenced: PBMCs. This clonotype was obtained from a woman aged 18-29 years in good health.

The CDR3 DNA reads as TGTGCCAGCAGCGAAGCAGTAGAAGCTTTCTTT. Residues: CASSEAVEAFF. The chain employs TRBV12-3 or TRBV12-4 and TRBJ1-1, with D uncertain. V dropped 6 bases and J dropped 8 bases, with 10 bases sitting between them. CDR3 length equals 11 residues.